This T cell receptor (beta chain) came from a study of cytomegalovirus exposure and HLA in healthy donors. Notes on the study in general: Diagnosis of cytomegalovirus status made by the classifier reportedly showed high specificity and sensitivity. Researchers reported that a few CMV-associated chains were confirmed in vitro as CMV antigen-specific.

On this clone: The antigen is unknown.

The assay was immunoSEQ multiplex PCR, and TCRdb's table has in-frame clones only and misses some. The sample shows under 200,000 clones, 75% to 95% of them seen only once. This CDR3 is built from 15 residues. V was trimmed by 0 bases and J by 4 bases, leaving 11 bases between them. The V gene's germline CDR1 is SGHNT and CDR2 YYREEE (reference sequence). This TCR was recovered from a young woman in good health and CMV-seropositive. The specimen sequenced was PBMCs. This chain connects TRBV5-4 to TRBJ2-1; perhaps TRBD2 as D (5 bases). CDR3 nucleotide sequence: TGTGCCAGCAGCTTGGAGAGCGGACCATACAATGAGCAGTTCTTC. Translating it yields CASSLESGPYNEQFF.